Each of the 18 T cell receptor beta chains below was sequenced from the same sample in a study of T cells after yellow fever vaccination. TCRdb re-called the 5' RACE reads through MiXCR, storing one row per CDR3 protein. Of about 580,000 distinct CDR3 sequences listed, around 17% are singletons. Here the sequenced sample was PBMCs, taken more than 4 days after the first yellow fever vaccination. Receptor source: a man aged 18 to 30 who received the YFV17D yellow fever vaccine.

V usage is TRBV28 and J usage is TRBJ2-7, with TRBD1 identical over 10 bases. Per the germline V gene, CDR1 is MDHEN and CDR2 is SYDVKM. This CDR3 is built from 16 residues. V lost 6 bases, J lost 2 bases, and 10 bases stayed unmatched. The CDR3 nucleotides read TGTGCCAGCAGCCCGCGAGGCGGGACAGGGGCCTACGAGCAGTACGTC. Residues: CASSPRGGTGAYEQYV.

This clonotype was counted only a few times. V gene TRBV4-1 combines with J gene TRBJ2-7; the D gene could be TRBD1 or TRBD2 (6 bases each). V lost 4 bases, J lost 5 bases, and 15 bases lay in between. This CDR3 is 14 amino acids long. Germline-derived CDR1 and CDR2 are MGHRA and YSYEKL. The CDR3 DNA sequence: TGCGCCAGCAGCCCCGGAGGGGGATACGACGAGCAGTACTTC. Translated: CASSPGGGYDEQYF.

The sample holds a few counts of this clonotype. The rearrangement links TRBV20-1 to TRBJ2-3; 10 nucleotides match TRBD1. The germline CDR1 and CDR2 sequences are DFQATT and SNEGSKA (reference sequence). V trimming: 5 bases; J trimming: 3 bases; junction bases outside the gene matches: 5. This CDR3 spans 14 amino acids. The CDR3 DNA reads TGCAGTGCTCACGACAGGGGGCTTACAGATACGCAGTATTTT. It is translated as CSAHDRGLTDTQYF.

DNA of the CDR3: TGCAGTGCTATTGGGAACCCGAACACCGGGGAGCTGTTTTTT. This sequence encodes CSAIGNPNTGELFF. The V gene is TRBV20-1, the J gene TRBJ2-2; unclear D gene. Germline loops: CDR1 DFQATT, CDR2 SNEGSKA (reference sequence). Trimming took off 4 bases at V and 0 bases at J, with 9 bases between the two ends. This CDR3 is 14 amino acids long.

The chain joins TRBV7-8 to TRBJ2-1; 7 bases agree with TRBD2. The CDR3 length is 17 residues. After removal of 1 base from V and 0 bases from J, the junction contained 6 bases not matched to a gene. Looked up from germline, CDR1 is SGHVS and CDR2 is FQNEAQ. CDR3 nucleotides: TGTGCCAGCAGCTTAGTACGGGGACTAAGCTCCTACAATGAGCAGTTCTTC. As protein: CASSLVRGLSSYNEQFF.

The V call is TRBV5-1, the J call TRBJ1-4; maybe TRBD1 (5 bases). V was trimmed by 7 bases and J by 5 bases, leaving 12 bases between them. Germline CDR1 is SGHRS and CDR2 is YFSETQ. This CDR3 is 13 amino acids long. CDR3 region: CASGTGRNEKLFF. The CDR3 region has the DNA TGCGCCAGCGGGACCGGACGAAATGAAAAACTGTTTTTT.

The sample holds a few counts of this clonotype. The chain recombines TRBV28 with TRBJ2-1; D may correspond to TRBD1 or TRBD2 (5 bases each). Trimming cost V 3 bases and J 12 bases, with 15 bases left between them. The CDR3 is 13 residues long. Looked up from germline, CDR1 is MDHEN and CDR2 is SYDVKM. CDR3 coding DNA: TGTGCCAGCAGTTTCGAGCGGCTCAGGGCGCAGTTCTTC. It translates to CASSFERLRAQFF.

This clonotype appeared a few times. The rearrangement uses TRBV11-2 and TRBJ2-1, with 9 nucleotides matching TRBD1. CDR3 length: 17 amino acids. The junction had 16 bases not matched to a gene; V was cut back by 5 bases and J by 8 bases. Per germline, CDR1 SGHAT and CDR2 FQNNGV. CDR3 amino acids: CASSTVHTGGLGDEQFF. Written as DNA, the CDR3 is TGTGCCAGCAGCACGGTTCACACAGGGGGCTTGGGGGATGAGCAGTTCTTC.

V and J are TRBV6-4 and TRBJ2-7, with D possibly matching TRBD2 (5 bases). The CDR3 is 13 residues long. V lost 3 bases, J lost 3 bases, and 9 bases lay in between. Per the germline V gene, CDR1 is MRHNA and CDR2 is SNTAGT. For the CDR3, the DNA is TGTGCCAGCAGTGAAGTTCGGGGCTACGAGCAGTACGTC. As protein: CASSEVRGYEQYV.

This clonotype occurred many times. V gene TRBV12-3 or TRBV12-4 combines with J gene TRBJ2-1; the D gene is possibly TRBD2 (6 bases). Trimming stripped 6 bases from V and 9 bases from J, with 6 bases between. This CDR3 contains 10 residues. The CDR3 nucleotides are TGTGCCAGCAGGGGGGGTGAGCAGTTCTTC. This gives the protein CASRGGEQFF.

This clonotype has a handful of counts. The CDR3 nucleotides read TGTGCCAGCAGCTTAACCGGGAGCGGAGAGACCCAGTACTTC. It yields the protein CASSLTGSGETQYF. The chain employs TRBV7-3 and TRBJ2-5, with a possible D match to TRBD2 (6 bases). The germline V gene has CDR1 SGHTA and CDR2 FQGTGA. V was clipped by 0 bases and J by 4 bases, with 9 bases between them. The CDR3 totals 14 residues.

This rearrangement joins TRBV4-1 to TRBJ1-5; 11 bases are shared with TRBD1. This CDR3 comprises 15 residues. The ends lost 4 bases at V and 6 bases at J; junction bases unmatched: 5. The germline V gene has CDR1 MGHRA and CDR2 YSYEKL. The CDR3 here is CASSRGQGARQPQHF. CDR3 nucleotides: TGCGCCAGCAGCCGAGGACAGGGGGCACGTCAGCCCCAGCATTTT.

The V and J genes are TRBV19 and TRBJ2-4; tentatively, D is TRBD1 or TRBD2 (5 bases each). Trimming stripped 4 bases from V and 6 bases from J, with 16 bases between. The CDR3 consists of 15 residues. Germline CDR1 is LNHDA and CDR2 is SQIVND (reference sequence). The CDR3 protein is CASSSAGTDLNIQYF. The CDR3 DNA is TGTGCCAGTAGTAGCGCCGGGACGGATTTAAACATTCAGTACTTC.

The table lists this clonotype with a few counts. J is TRBJ1-5 and V is TRBV2; D call uncertain. This CDR3 has 14 amino acids. In germline, CDR1 is SNHLY, CDR2 FYNNEI. Trimming took off 7 bases at V and 7 bases at J, with 17 bases between the two ends. The CDR3 sequence is CASNDMDTRQPQHF. The CDR3 bases are TGTGCCAGCAATGATATGGATACTAGGCAGCCCCAGCATTTT.

This clonotype was picked up a small number of times. The V call is TRBV5-6, the J call TRBJ1-2, with D possibly being TRBD1 (6 bases). Germline V gene sequence: CDR1 SGHDT, CDR2 YYEEEE. The V end lost 6 bases, the J end lost 2 bases, and 17 bases lay between the germline ends. The CDR3 totals 15 residues. The DNA of the CDR3 is TGTGCCAGCAACTACAGGGTGGCGGGGAACTATGGCTACACCTTC. Its protein product is CASNYRVAGNYGYTF.

V and J are TRBV14 and TRBJ2-2, with 8 positions matching TRBD2. Germline loops: CDR1 SGHDN, CDR2 FVKESK. Trimming took 0 bases from V and 5 from J; bases not matched to a gene: 8. The CDR3 runs 17 residues. CDR3 sequence reads: CASSQEAAGVATGELFF. The CDR3 nucleotides are TGTGCCAGCAGCCAAGAGGCAGCGGGGGTTGCGACCGGGGAGCTGTTTTTT.

The chain recombines TRBV5-5 with TRBJ1-1, with TRBD1 as a possible D gene (6 bases). The V and J ends lost 0 bases and 1 base respectively, with 10 bases between them. The CDR3 has 15 amino acids. Looked up from germline, CDR1 is SGHKS and CDR2 is YYEKEE (reference sequence). For the CDR3, the DNA is TGTGCCAGCAGCTTGGAGGGACACCCGAACACTGAAGCTTTCTTT. Translation: CASSLEGHPNTEAFF.

The rearrangement links TRBV7-3 to TRBJ2-1, with D possibly TRBD2 on 6 matching bases. Germline CDR1 is SGHTA and CDR2 is FQGTGA. V was clipped by 0 bases and J by 6 bases, with 9 bases between them. The CDR3 contains 14 residues. CDR3 residues: CASSLTSTSNEQFF. In DNA form, the CDR3 reads TGTGCCAGCAGCTTAACGTCGACTAGCAATGAGCAGTTCTTC.